This TCR beta chain was sequenced during a study of T cell changes during pregnancy in multiple sclerosis. CDR1 is SGHAT, CDR2 FQNNGV, per germline. The trim removed 5 bases at V and 4 bases at J, leaving 6 bases unmatched. The CDR3 sequence is 14 residues long. Sequenced by immunoSEQ multiplex PCR; TCRdb stores in-frame clones only, minus some. The data hold around 62,000 clones, with 89% observed a single time. The chain uses TRBV11-2 and TRBJ1-2; 8 bases are a match to TRBD1. The material was peripheral blood, obtained in the first trimester of pregnancy. The origin of this receptor is a female donor with multiple sclerosis, enrolled in a pregnancy study. CDR3 in DNA: TGTGCCAGCAGCCCGCGGACAGGGACCTATGGCTACACCTTC. It translates to CASSPRTGTYGYTF.